What follows is one T cell receptor beta chain and its context. The source of the sample is a study of CD8 T cells in Susac syndrome. The germline CDR1 and CDR2 sequences are DFQATT and SNEGSKA (reference sequence). CDR3 length: 16 residues. Trimming removed 0 bases from V and 6 bases from J; junction bases left unmatched: 9. The sequenced target, TCR beta, came from blood CD8+ and CD4+ T cells. In the multiple sclerosis control group, patients were treatment-naive and had stable or active relapsing-remitting disease. CD8+ and CD4+ T cells were negatively isolated; TEMRA cells were FACS-enriched. Reverse transcription of about 0.45 to 1 ug RNA was performed with random hexamers. Amplification of TCR beta CDR3 by immunoSEQ multiplex PCR spanned 54 Vbeta and 13 Jbeta. TCRdb reprocessed the immunoSEQ multiplex PCR reads with MiXCR, giving one entry per CDR3 protein. This table has some 160,000 distinct CDR3 sequences, 90% to 95% appearing once.

The chain carries TRBV20-1 and TRBJ2-7; 12 positions match TRBD2. Sample: CD8+ T cells from PBMCs. The TCR was taken from a human donor with multiple sclerosis. The CDR3 DNA follows: TGCAGTGCTAGAGACCGTCTTCTAGCGGGGGGGTTCGAGCAGTACTTC. Encoded protein: CSARDRLLAGGFEQYF.